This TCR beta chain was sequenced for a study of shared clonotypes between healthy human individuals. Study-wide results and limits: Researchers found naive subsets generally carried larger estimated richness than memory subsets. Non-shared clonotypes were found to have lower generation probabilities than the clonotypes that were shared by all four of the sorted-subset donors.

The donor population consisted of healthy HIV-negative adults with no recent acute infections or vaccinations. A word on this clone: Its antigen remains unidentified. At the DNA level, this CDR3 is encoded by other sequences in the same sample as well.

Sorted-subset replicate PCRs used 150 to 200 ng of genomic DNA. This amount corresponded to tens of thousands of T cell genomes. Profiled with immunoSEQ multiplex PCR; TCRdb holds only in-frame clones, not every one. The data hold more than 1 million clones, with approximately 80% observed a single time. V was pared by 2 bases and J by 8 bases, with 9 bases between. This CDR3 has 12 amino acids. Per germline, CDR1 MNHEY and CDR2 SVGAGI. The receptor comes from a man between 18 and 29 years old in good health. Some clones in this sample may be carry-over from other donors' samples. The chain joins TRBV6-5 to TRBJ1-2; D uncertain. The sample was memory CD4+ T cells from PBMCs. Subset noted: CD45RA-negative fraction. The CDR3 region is CASSYGVGGYTF. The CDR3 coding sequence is TGTGCCAGCAGTTACGGGGTTGGGGGCTACACCTTC.